The entry that follows covers one TCR beta chain sequence. Its antigen is as yet unknown. Molecular barcoding with unique molecular identifiers was used for the TCRbeta library. Each CDR3 protein gets one entry after TCRdb re-called the PCR reads with MiXCR. This sample has about 440,000 distinct CDR3 sequences, with approximately 41% found just once. This entry comes from a study of T-cell reconstitution after alpha-beta-depleted transplantation in children. Study-level findings and limits: Diversity and T-cell counts at one year after transplant derived mostly from new T cells. Surviving recipient cells, namely T cells and thymic progenitors, were the source of high day-60 TCRbeta diversity in some patients.

Germline V gene sequence: CDR1 MNHNS, CDR2 SASEGT. V dropped 8 bases and J dropped 0 bases, with 14 bases sitting between them. The CDR3 totals 14 residues. The source of this sequence is a girl aged 2-10 years with aplastic anemia, due to receive a stem cell transplant. The specimen comprised PBMCs, sampled before TCRalphabeta/CD19-depleted stem cell transplant. The chain is built from TRBV6-1 and TRBJ2-7; D is unresolved. The CDR3 DNA reads TGTGCCAGCCGCCGGCCCTTCGGCTCCTACGAGCAGTACTTC. It yields the protein CASRRPFGSYEQYF.